This is a list of T cell receptor beta chains from one sample in a study of T-cell reconstitution after alpha-beta-depleted transplantation in children. One entry per CDR3 protein, called by TCRdb with MiXCR from the PCR reads. Of about 200,000 distinct CDR3 sequences listed, roughly 6.3% are singletons. The sample consisted of PBMCs, taken before TCRalphabeta/CD19-depleted stem cell transplant. The receptors here all came from a girl in the first two years of life with combined immunodeficiency, due to receive a stem cell transplant. Both conserved end residues are part of each CDR3. D genes are given only for firm matches. Some rows mark clone size as missing; the rest say once, few, many or name a class of expanded clone.

-	TRBV5-4	few	TRBJ2-3	TGTGCCAGCAATGGGGGCGTCACAGATACGCAGTATTTT	CASNGGVTDTQYF
TRBD1	TRBV4-3	many	TRBJ1-1	TGCGCCAGCAGCCAATTTCTTTCGGGACAGGGAAGAGGGGGCACTGAAGCTTTCTTT	CASSQFLSGQGRGGTEAFF
-	TRBV25-1	many	TRBJ2-1	TGTGCCAGCAGGGGGATAGACGGGAATCCTCCGTTCTTC	CASRGIDGNPPFF
TRBD2	TRBV20-1	many	TRBJ2-3	TGCAGTGCAGAAGAAGCGGGAGTCCCAGATACGCAGTATTTT	CSAEEAGVPDTQYF
TRBD1	TRBV7-2	many	TRBJ1-4	TGTGCCAGCAGCTTAGTCGGACAGGGATTTTTGTTTTTT	CASSLVGQGFLFF
-	TRBV4-3	many	TRBJ2-1	TGCGCCAGCAGCCTGGGTGTGGGCTCCTACAATGAGCAGTTCTTC	CASSLGVGSYNEQFF
-	TRBV20-1	-	TRBJ2-5	TGCAGTGCTAGAGATCGGGGTGGGACCCAGTACTTC	CSARDRGGTQYF
TRBD2	TRBV5-6	many	TRBJ2-7	TGTGCCACCCATACTAGCGGGAGCCTCTACGAGCAGTACTTC	CATHTSGSLYEQYF
TRBD1	TRBV6-2/TRBV6-3	many	TRBJ1-1	TGTGCCAGCAGCTCACTTCCCGGGACAGCGAGCCCTGAAGCTTTCTTT	CASSSLPGTASPEAFF
-	TRBV21-1	many	TRBJ2-2	TGTGCCAGCAGCTTGGGACTAAAAACGAACACCGGGGAGCTGTTTTTT	CASSLGLKTNTGELFF
-	TRBV7-2	-	TRBJ2-7	TGTGCCAGCAGCTTAGCGCTTCTCCCCTACGAGCAGTACTTC	CASSLALLPYEQYF
TRBD2	TRBV3-1	many	TRBJ2-1	TGTGCCAGCAGCCAAGATCGGACTAGCGGGGGAGCCCGTCCGATCTACAATGAGCAGTTCTTC	CASSQDRTSGGARPIYNEQFF
-	TRBV6-1	many	TRBJ2-7	TGTGCCAGCAGCGAACCGGGCTACGAGCAGTACTTC	CASSEPGYEQYF
TRBD1	TRBV5-1	many	TRBJ1-6	TGCGCCAGCAGCCCCTGGACAGGGGAGAATTCACCCCTCCACTTT	CASSPWTGENSPLHF
-	TRBV28	many	TRBJ2-7	TGTGCCAGCAAGGGGCAAGCCGAAAATGAAGGTTACGAGCAGTACTTC	CASKGQAENEGYEQYF
-	TRBV29-1	many	TRBJ2-2	TGCAGCGTTGTAATCGGCTACACCGGGGAGCTGTTTTTT	CSVVIGYTGELFF
-	TRBV5-1	many	TRBJ2-7	TGCGCCAGCAGCTTGGAGGGTCTAGGGAACTCCTACGAGCAGTACTTC	CASSLEGLGNSYEQYF
-	TRBV14	few	TRBJ2-1	TGTGCCAGCAGCCGTTTTTGTAATGATCGACGCTTCACCATCTCCTACAATGAGCAGTTCTTC	CASSRFCNDRRFTISYNEQFF
TRBD2	TRBV4-3	-	TRBJ2-1	TGCGCCAGCAGCCAAGGTTTCGCTAGCGGGATTTACAATGAGCAGTTCTTC	CASSQGFASGIYNEQFF
-	TRBV4-1	many	TRBJ2-7	TGCGCCAGCAGCCAAGGTTCGGGCGAGCAGTACTTC	CASSQGSGEQYF
TRBD2	TRBV7-2	many	TRBJ2-5	TGTGCCAGCAGCTTAGAGAGACTAGCGGCCCAAGAGACCCAGTACTTC	CASSLERLAAQETQYF
-	TRBV9	many	TRBJ1-5	TGTGCCAACACCACCCACAGCGGTAGCAATCAGCCCCAGCATTTT	CANTTHSGSNQPQHF
-	TRBV15	many	TRBJ2-3	TGTGCCACCAGCAGAGTCCGGGACCGGCGGGATGGGCAGTATTTT	CATSRVRDRRDGQYF
TRBD2	TRBV7-8	many	TRBJ2-1	TGTGCCAGCAGCTTATATAGCGGGGGGTACAATGAGCAGTTCTTC	CASSLYSGGYNEQFF
-	TRBV4-1	-	TRBJ1-2	TGCGCCAGCAGCCGAGGGACGGGGAACTATGGCTACACCTTC	CASSRGTGNYGYTF
-	TRBV12-3/TRBV12-4	many	TRBJ2-6	TGTGCCAGCAGCAAACGGACAGAGACATCTGGGGCCAACGTCCTGACTTTC	CASSKRTETSGANVLTF
-	TRBV6-2/TRBV6-3	many	TRBJ2-2	TGTGCCAGCAGTGACTGGACGGCGAACACCGGGGAGCTGTTTTTT	CASSDWTANTGELFF
TRBD1	TRBV12-3/TRBV12-4	many	TRBJ2-1	TGTGCCAGCAGTATACCGGGACAGAAGGACAATGAGCAGTTCTTC	CASSIPGQKDNEQFF
TRBD1	TRBV12-3/TRBV12-4	-	TRBJ2-7	TGTGCCAGCAGTTTCGGGACAGGGGGCTCCGAGCAGTACTTC	CASSFGTGGSEQYF
-	TRBV11-2	-	TRBJ2-1	TGTGCCAGCAGCTTACTCTCGGGAAGTAACAATGAGCAGTTCTTC	CASSLLSGSNNEQFF
-	TRBV7-2	many	TRBJ2-2	TGTGCCAGCAGCTCAACACATCTTGTGGGAGTGGACACCGGGGAGCTGTTTTTT	CASSSTHLVGVDTGELFF